A selection of T cell receptor beta chains follows, all from one sample in a study of PD-L1 blockade in urothelial cancer. The method was immunoSEQ multiplex PCR; TCRdb's version includes in-frame clones alone and lacks a portion of them. This sample has around 38,000 clones, with approximately 86% found just once. The sequencing used PBMCs, collected around atezolizumab (anti-PD-L1) treatment. The receptors here all came from a man aged 55 to 70 with urothelial cancer. CDR3s include the opening cysteine and the closing phenylalanine or tryptophan. The D gene is left open where the match is weak. Some rows have no size entry. The others give once, few or many, or a class for an expanded clone.

size	V	D	J	CDR3	DNA
.	TRBV25-1	.	TRBJ1-2	CASSDTGPGRGYTF	TGTGCCAGCAGTGATACAGGGCCAGGTCGGGGCTACACCTTC
.	TRBV6-4	.	TRBJ1-1	CASSDQGNTEAFF	TGTGCCAGCAGTGACCAGGGGAACACTGAAGCTTTCTTT
.	TRBV2	.	TRBJ1-1	CASSEEYIRGGTEAFF	TGTGCCAGCAGTGAAGAGTACATTCGGGGGGGGACTGAAGCTTTCTTT
.	TRBV12-5	.	TRBJ2-1	CASGLSGSHEQFF	TGTGCTAGTGGTTTGTCCGGTAGCCATGAGCAGTTCTTC
.	TRBV6-1	TRBD2	TRBJ2-7	CASSRSGGAYEQYF	TGTGCCAGCAGTAGAAGCGGGGGGGCCTACGAGCAGTACTTC
.	TRBV4-1	TRBD1	TRBJ1-4	CASSPPDRANEKLFF	TGCGCCAGCAGCCCACCGGACAGGGCTAATGAAAAACTGTTTTTT
.	TRBV7-8	.	TRBJ2-7	CASSPTGSYEQYF	TGTGCCAGCAGCCCCACAGGGTCCTACGAGCAGTACTTC
few	TRBV15	.	TRBJ2-2	CATSRTTQYTGELFF	TGTGCCACCAGCCGCACAACGCAGTACACCGGGGAGCTGTTTTTT
once	TRBV7-6	TRBD1	TRBJ1-6	CASSAEQGAGSPLHF	TGTGCCAGCAGCGCCGAACAGGGGGCAGGTTCACCCCTCCACTTT
.	TRBV7-9	.	TRBJ1-1	CASSPGLGTGYTEAFF	TGTGCCAGCAGCCCTGGGCTCGGCACAGGATACACTGAAGCTTTCTTT
.	TRBV9	.	TRBJ2-3	CASSVGSGFVSTDTQYF	TGTGCCAGCAGCGTAGGGTCGGGATTCGTAAGCACAGATACGCAGTATTTT
.	TRBV6-5	.	TRBJ1-5	CASSPWGDSNQPQHF	TGTGCCAGCAGTCCGTGGGGAGATAGCAATCAGCCCCAGCATTTT
.	TRBV9	.	TRBJ2-1	CASRPRLGPNNEQFF	TGTGCCAGCAGGCCAAGGCTGGGCCCTAACAATGAGCAGTTCTTC
.	TRBV20-1	TRBD1	TRBJ1-1	CSATTGDLGFF	TGCAGTGCTACAACAGGGGATCTAGGTTTCTTT
once	TRBV4-1	.	TRBJ1-2	CASSQLGFGGYTF	TGCGCCAGCAGCCAACTCGGGTTCGGGGGCTACACCTTC
.	TRBV15	.	TRBJ2-7	CATSRRNSPPYEQYF	TGTGCCACCAGCAGAAGAAACTCGCCCCCCTACGAGCAGTACTTC
.	TRBV18	TRBD1	TRBJ2-7	CASSPSGTGGTYEQYF	TGTGCCAGCTCACCCTCGGGGACAGGGGGCACCTACGAGCAGTACTTC
.	TRBV19	TRBD1	TRBJ1-2	CASSIESGTGDGYTF	TGTGCCAGTAGTATCGAGTCGGGGACAGGAGATGGCTACACCTTC
.	TRBV30	.	TRBJ1-4	CAWSTPLGGGRDTTNEKLFF	TGTGCCTGGAGTACACCCCTTGGGGGGGGGAGAGATACAACTAATGAAAAACTGTTTTTT
.	TRBV25-1	TRBD2	TRBJ2-3	CASSVIASGSTDTQYF	TGTGCCAGCAGTGTAATCGCTAGCGGGAGTACAGATACGCAGTATTTT
.	TRBV5-1	TRBD1	TRBJ1-1	CASSRGQGNTEAFF	TGCGCCAGCAGCCGGGGACAGGGAAACACTGAAGCTTTCTTT
.	TRBV15	TRBD1	TRBJ1-5	CATRDSYSNQPQHF	TGTGCCACCCGGGACAGCTATAGCAATCAGCCCCAGCATTTT
.	TRBV7-9	TRBD2	TRBJ2-3	CASGTSGTTDTQYF	TGTGCCAGCGGAACTAGCGGGACCACAGATACGCAGTATTTT
few	TRBV30	.	TRBJ1-1	CAWSGRVAAEAFF	TGTGCCTGGAGTGGGAGGGTTGCTGCTGAAGCTTTCTTT
.	TRBV13	.	TRBJ2-7	CASSLKRTGAYEQYF	TGTGCCAGCAGCTTAAAAAGAACTGGGGCGTACGAGCAGTACTTC
.	TRBV19	.	TRBJ2-2	CASRRDWGRGTGELFF	TGTGCCAGTAGGAGAGATTGGGGGCGCGGGACCGGGGAGCTGTTTTTT
.	TRBV5-1	.	TRBJ2-4	CASCSEGNAKNIQYF	TGCGCCAGCTGTTCGGAGGGTAATGCCAAAAACATTCAGTACTTC
.	TRBV5-4	.	TRBJ1-4	CASSSGGAPNEKLFF	TGTGCCAGCAGCAGTGGAGGGGCACCTAATGAAAAACTGTTTTTT
.	TRBV5-1	TRBD2	TRBJ2-2	CASEGAGGRSGELFF	TGCGCCAGCGAGGGTGCGGGAGGGCGATCCGGGGAGCTGTTTTTT
.	TRBV5-1	TRBD1	TRBJ2-3	CASSTDRGRREDTQYF	TGCGCCAGCAGCACCGACAGGGGGCGCCGGGAAGATACGCAGTATTTT
.	TRBV5-6	.	TRBJ1-2	CASSLESQGLGDGYTF	TGTGCCAGCAGCTTGGAATCCCAGGGGCTGGGCGATGGCTACACCTTC
few	TRBV5-1	.	TRBJ1-1	CASSSGSVSEAFF	TGCGCCAGCAGCTCCGGGTCAGTCTCTGAAGCTTTCTTT
.	TRBV11-2	TRBD1	TRBJ1-1	CASSLGGTGVTEAFF	TGTGCCAGCAGCTTAGGGGGGACAGGGGTTACTGAAGCTTTCTTT
.	TRBV4-1	.	TRBJ2-3	CASSQEGGGSVKDTQYF	TGCGCCAGCAGCCAAGAAGGCGGAGGGAGTGTTAAAGATACGCAGTATTTT
.	TRBV18	TRBD1	TRBJ2-1	CASSPPGQGAYNEQFF	TGTGCCAGCTCACCACCGGGACAGGGGGCTTACAATGAGCAGTTCTTC
.	TRBV5-1	TRBD1	TRBJ2-5	CASSRGDSQETQYF	TGCGCCAGCAGCAGAGGGGACAGCCAAGAGACCCAGTACTTC
.	TRBV11-2	.	TRBJ2-1	CASNKRGIPYNEQFF	TGTGCCAGCAACAAAAGGGGGATTCCCTACAATGAGCAGTTCTTC
.	TRBV11-1	TRBD1	TRBJ1-4	CASSFDQGAYEKLFF	TGTGCCAGCAGCTTCGATCAGGGGGCGTATGAAAAACTGTTTTTT
.	TRBV29-1	.	TRBJ2-5	CSVEFTGTETQYF	TGCAGCGTTGAGTTTACAGGGACGGAGACCCAGTACTTC
.	TRBV14	.	TRBJ1-2	CASSQDHSSNYGYTF	TGTGCCAGCAGCCAAGATCACAGTTCTAACTATGGCTACACCTTC
once	TRBV4-1	.	TRBJ2-3	CASSQDEVSGTDTQYF	TGCGCCAGCAGCCAAGATGAGGTTTCTGGTACAGATACGCAGTATTTT
.	TRBV18	TRBD2	TRBJ2-2	CASSPVLAEEWFNGGELFF	TGTGCCAGCTCACCTGTACTAGCGGAGGAGTGGTTTAATGGCGGGGAGCTGTTTTTT
.	TRBV11-2	TRBD1	TRBJ2-1	CASSEFPGQGNEQFF	TGTGCCAGCAGCGAGTTTCCGGGACAGGGGAATGAGCAGTTCTTC
.	TRBV30	.	TRBJ2-7	CAWSGEGGFEQYF	TGTGCCTGGAGTGGGGAGGGGGGGTTCGAGCAGTACTTC
.	TRBV29-1	TRBD2	TRBJ2-3	CSVELLAGNTDTQYF	TGCAGCGTTGAGCTACTAGCGGGTAACACAGATACGCAGTATTTT
.	TRBV28	.	TRBJ1-2	CASSFERYGYTF	TGTGCCAGCAGTTTTGAGAGGTATGGCTACACCTTC
.	TRBV6-6	TRBD1	TRBJ2-7	CASSSGQVNEQYF	TGTGCCAGCAGCTCAGGACAGGTCAACGAGCAGTACTTC
few	TRBV18	TRBD1	TRBJ2-1	CASSPGKGQGKDEQFF	TGTGCCAGCTCACCGGGTAAGGGACAGGGGAAGGATGAGCAGTTCTTC
.	TRBV5-1	TRBD1	TRBJ1-2	CASRLAGTGINYGYTF	TGCGCCAGCAGGCTAGCCGGGACAGGGATTAACTATGGCTACACCTTC
.	TRBV7-8	.	TRBJ2-1	CASSLRFRRMSSYNEQFF	TGTGCCAGCAGCCTGCGGTTCCGACGGATGAGCTCCTACAATGAGCAGTTCTTC
.	TRBV30	.	TRBJ2-6	CAWSLQRRTAISGANVLTF	TGTGCCTGGAGTCTACAACGAAGGACAGCTATTTCAGGGGCCAACGTCCTGACTTTC
few	TRBV28	.	TRBJ1-2	CASGPGGGAGGYTF	TGTGCCAGCGGGCCCGGTGGGGGGGCGGGTGGCTACACCTTC
.	TRBV19	.	TRBJ2-7	CASRTNIGSSYEQYF	TGTGCCAGTAGAACTAACATCGGGAGCTCCTACGAGCAGTACTTC
.	TRBV5-6	.	TRBJ1-5	CASSFRGGSQPQHF	TGTGCCAGCAGCTTTCGGGGGGGCAGTCAGCCCCAGCATTTT
.	TRBV19	.	TRBJ1-2	CASSRDTSNYGYTF	TGTGCCAGTAGTAGGGACACCTCTAACTATGGCTACACCTTC
.	TRBV29-1	TRBD1	TRBJ1-1	CSVGQGWDTEAFF	TGCAGCGTCGGACAGGGCTGGGACACTGAAGCTTTCTTT
once	TRBV19	TRBD1	TRBJ1-6	CASRDRGGSPLHF	TGTGCCAGTAGGGACAGGGGAGGTTCACCCCTCCACTTT
.	TRBV5-4	TRBD2	TRBJ2-1	CASSLLAANEQFF	TGTGCCAGCAGCCTACTAGCGGCCAATGAGCAGTTCTTC
few	TRBV5-4	.	TRBJ2-5	CASSNLTRTSQETQYF	TGTGCCAGCAGCAACTTAACTCGGACTTCTCAAGAGACCCAGTACTTC
.	TRBV6-1	.	TRBJ1-2	CASSEDREYGYTF	TGTGCCAGCAGTGAAGACAGGGAGTATGGCTACACCTTC